Below, one TCR beta chain is given with its context. Method: immunoSEQ multiplex PCR; TCRdb's copy keeps in-frame clones and lacks some. Seen here are over 80,000 clones, around 85% observed once, and the top ten hold 15% to 20%. The V gene end was trimmed by 5 bases and the J gene end by 4 bases; junction bases not matched to a gene: 14. Germline-derived CDR1 and CDR2 are SEHNR and FQNEAQ (reference sequence). The length of the CDR3 is 17 residues. This sample was taken from a study of control samples from healthy donors and cancer patients. Sequencing used blood. The TCR originated in a man younger than 40 in good health. The rearrangement joins TRBV7-9 to TRBJ1-2, with 9 bases identical to TRBD1. The CDR3 sequence: CASSPLAGTGSTYGYTF. CDR3 sequence (DNA): TGTGCCAGCAGCCCCTTAGCAGGGACAGGGAGTACCTATGGCTACACCTTC.